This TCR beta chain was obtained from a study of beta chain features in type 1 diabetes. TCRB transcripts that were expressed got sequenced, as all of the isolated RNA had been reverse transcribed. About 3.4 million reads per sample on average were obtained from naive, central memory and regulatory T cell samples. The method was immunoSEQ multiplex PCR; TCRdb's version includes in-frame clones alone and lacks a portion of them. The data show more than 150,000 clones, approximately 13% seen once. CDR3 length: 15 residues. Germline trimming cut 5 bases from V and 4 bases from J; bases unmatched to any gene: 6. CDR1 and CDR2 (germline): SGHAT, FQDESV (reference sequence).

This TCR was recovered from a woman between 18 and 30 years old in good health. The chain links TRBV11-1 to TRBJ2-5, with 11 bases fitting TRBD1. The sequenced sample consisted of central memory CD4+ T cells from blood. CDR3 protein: CASSPGQGAIETQYF. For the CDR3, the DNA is TGTGCCAGCAGCCCCGGACAGGGGGCAATAGAGACCCAGTACTTC.